This TCR beta chain stems from a study of blood T cells in healthy people across ages. General study results and limits: Measured against age, TCR beta diversity per million T cells decreased in a roughly linear manner. Samples with more naive T cells showed higher observed beta diversity.

CDR1 DFQATT and CDR2 SNEGSKA come from the germline V gene (reference sequence). With V trimmed by 0 bases and J by 11 bases, 15 bases remained unmatched. The CDR3 loop spans 15 amino acids. As for this clonotype: The antigen remains undetermined.

It was with a sample-barcoded 5' primer and a J-beta primer mix that a second PCR of roughly 7 to 12 cycles was run. Every sample gave at least 2.5 million paired-end reads containing CDR3. One entry per CDR3 protein results from TCRdb running MiXCR on the 5' RACE reads. This sample has about 840,000 distinct CDR3 sequences, with around 29% found just once. These same records also appear under a second study, on T cells of mothers and their children.

The rearrangement uses TRBV20-1 and TRBJ2-5; 7 positions match TRBD2. This receptor was obtained from a woman aged 40 to 55 in good health. The specimen sequenced was blood. As DNA, the CDR3 is TGCAGTGCTAGAGATCCAGCGGGGATATACAATGAGCAGTACTTC. This translates into CSARDPAGIYNEQYF.